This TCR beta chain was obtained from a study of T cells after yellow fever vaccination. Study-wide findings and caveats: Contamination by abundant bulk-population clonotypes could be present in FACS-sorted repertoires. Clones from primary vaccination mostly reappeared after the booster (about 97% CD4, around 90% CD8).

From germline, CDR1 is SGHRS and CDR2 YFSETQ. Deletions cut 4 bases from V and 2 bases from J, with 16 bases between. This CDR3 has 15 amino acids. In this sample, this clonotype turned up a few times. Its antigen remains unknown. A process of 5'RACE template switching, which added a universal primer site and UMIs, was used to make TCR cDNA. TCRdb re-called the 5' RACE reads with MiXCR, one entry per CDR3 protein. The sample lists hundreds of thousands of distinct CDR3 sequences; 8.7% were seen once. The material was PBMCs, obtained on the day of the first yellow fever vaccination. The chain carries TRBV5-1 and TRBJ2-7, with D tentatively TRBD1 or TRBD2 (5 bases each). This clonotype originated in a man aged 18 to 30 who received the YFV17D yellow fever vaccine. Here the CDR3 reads CASSRDGTSTYEQYV. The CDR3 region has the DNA TGCGCCAGCAGCCGGGACGGAACGAGTACCTACGAGCAGTACGTC.